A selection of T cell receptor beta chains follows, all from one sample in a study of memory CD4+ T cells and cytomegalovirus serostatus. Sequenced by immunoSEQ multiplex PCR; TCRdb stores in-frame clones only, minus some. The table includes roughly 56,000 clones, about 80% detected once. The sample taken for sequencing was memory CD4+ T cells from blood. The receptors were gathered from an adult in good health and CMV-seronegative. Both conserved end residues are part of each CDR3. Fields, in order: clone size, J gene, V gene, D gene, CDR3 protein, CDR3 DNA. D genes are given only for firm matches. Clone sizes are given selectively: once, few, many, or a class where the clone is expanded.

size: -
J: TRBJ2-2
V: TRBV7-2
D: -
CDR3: CASSGPGAGTGELFF
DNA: TGTGCCAGCAGCGGACCTGGGGCGGGAACCGGGGAGCTGTTTTTT

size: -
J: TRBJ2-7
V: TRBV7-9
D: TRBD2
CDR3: CASSLARIAGGRDPYEQYF
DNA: TGTGCCAGCAGCTTAGCGAGGATAGCGGGGGGGCGCGACCCCTACGAGCAGTACTTC

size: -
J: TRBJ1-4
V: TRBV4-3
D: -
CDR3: CASSQDLIQGGVEKLFF
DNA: TGCGCCAGCAGCCAAGATCTGATACAGGGTGGAGTTGAAAAACTGTTTTTT

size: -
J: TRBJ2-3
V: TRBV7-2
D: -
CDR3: CASSLGLTDTQYF
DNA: TGTGCCAGCAGCTTAGGGCTCACAGATACGCAGTATTTT

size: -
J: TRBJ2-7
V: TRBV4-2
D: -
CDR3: CASSRGGTAYEQYF
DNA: TGTGCCAGCAGCCGAGGAGGGACAGCCTACGAGCAGTACTTC

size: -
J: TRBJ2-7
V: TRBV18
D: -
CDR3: CASDGGQGSYEQYF
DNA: TGTGCCAGCGACGGGGGGCAGGGGTCCTACGAGCAGTACTTC

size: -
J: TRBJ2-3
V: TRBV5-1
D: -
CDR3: CASSPVGPGDTQYF
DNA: TGCGCCAGCAGCCCCGTGGGTCCGGGAGATACGCAGTATTTT

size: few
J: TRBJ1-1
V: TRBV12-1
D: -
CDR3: CASTMRQAGGGGAEAFF
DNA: TGTGCCAGCACCATGAGGCAGGCGGGTGGGGGAGGGGCTGAAGCTTTCTTT

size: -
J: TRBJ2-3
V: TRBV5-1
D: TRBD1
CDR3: CASSLGSWTGGTDTQYF
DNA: TGCGCCAGCAGCTTGGGTTCTTGGACAGGGGGCACAGATACGCAGTATTTT

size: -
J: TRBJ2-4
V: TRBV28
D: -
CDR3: CASSLSSPRDIQYF
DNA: TGTGCCAGCAGTTTATCATCACCTAGGGACATTCAGTACTTC

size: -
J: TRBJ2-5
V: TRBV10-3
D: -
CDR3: CAISVQTDGTQYF
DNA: TGTGCCATCAGTGTCCAAACTGACGGGACCCAGTACTTC

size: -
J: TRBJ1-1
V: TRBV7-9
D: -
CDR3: CASSRQDTEAFF
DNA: TGTGCCAGCAGCAGACAGGACACTGAAGCTTTCTTT

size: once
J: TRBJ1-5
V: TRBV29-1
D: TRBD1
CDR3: CSAALGTGGQPQHF
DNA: TGCAGCGCTGCCCTCGGGACAGGGGGTCAGCCCCAGCATTTT

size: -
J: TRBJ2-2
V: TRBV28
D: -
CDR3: CASREERVGFGTGELFF
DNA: TGTGCCAGCAGGGAGGAGAGGGTGGGGTTCGGAACCGGGGAGCTGTTTTTT

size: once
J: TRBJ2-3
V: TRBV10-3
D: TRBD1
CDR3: CAISEQGADTQYF
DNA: TGTGCCATCAGTGAACAGGGGGCAGATACGCAGTATTTT

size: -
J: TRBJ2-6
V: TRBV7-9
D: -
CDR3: CASVSSGANVLTF
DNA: TGTGCCAGCGTGAGCTCTGGGGCCAACGTCCTGACTTTC

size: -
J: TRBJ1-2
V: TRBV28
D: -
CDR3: CASRRRPNQGGYTF
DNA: TGTGCCAGCAGGCGCCGACCCAACCAGGGGGGCTACACCTTC

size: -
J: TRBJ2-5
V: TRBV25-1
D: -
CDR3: CASKGEGQETQYF
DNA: TGTGCCAGCAAAGGGGAAGGCCAAGAGACCCAGTACTTC

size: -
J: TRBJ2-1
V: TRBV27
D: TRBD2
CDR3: CASSLKSGGVSDEQFF
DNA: TGTGCCAGCAGTTTAAAGAGCGGGGGGGTCTCGGATGAGCAGTTCTTC

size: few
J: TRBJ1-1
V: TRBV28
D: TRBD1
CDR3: CASSLYPPFRTGGDTEAFF
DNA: TGTGCCAGCAGTTTATATCCCCCCTTCCGGACAGGGGGAGACACTGAAGCTTTCTTT

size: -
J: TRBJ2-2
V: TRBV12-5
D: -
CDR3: CASGPGTGELFF
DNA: TGTGCTAGTGGTCCCGGCACCGGGGAGCTGTTTTTT

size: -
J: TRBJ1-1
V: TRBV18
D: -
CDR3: CASSRDGGDTEAFF
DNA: TGTGCCAGCTCACGGGACGGGGGGGACACTGAAGCTTTCTTT

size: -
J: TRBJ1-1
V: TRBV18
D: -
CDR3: CASSPGDSLEAFF
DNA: TGTGCCAGCTCACCCGGGGACTCGCTTGAAGCTTTCTTT

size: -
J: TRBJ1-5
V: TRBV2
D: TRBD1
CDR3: CASRGQGYNQPQHF
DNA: TGTGCCAGCAGAGGACAGGGGTACAATCAGCCCCAGCATTTT

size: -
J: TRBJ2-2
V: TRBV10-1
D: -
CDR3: CAIQGTGELFF
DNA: TGCGCCATCCAGGGGACCGGGGAGCTGTTTTTT

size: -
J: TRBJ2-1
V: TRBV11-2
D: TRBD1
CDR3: CASSFGDRVPNEQFF
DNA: TGTGCCAGCAGCTTTGGGGACAGGGTCCCCAATGAGCAGTTCTTC

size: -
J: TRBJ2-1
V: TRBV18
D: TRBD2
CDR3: CASSPAERGIRNEQFF
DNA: TGTGCCAGCTCACCGGCCGAGCGGGGGATTAGGAATGAGCAGTTCTTC

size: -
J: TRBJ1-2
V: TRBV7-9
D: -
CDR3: CASSWTDSNYGYTF
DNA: TGTGCCAGCAGCTGGACGGACAGTAACTATGGCTACACCTTC

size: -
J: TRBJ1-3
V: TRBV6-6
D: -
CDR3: CASTRSGDTIYF
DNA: TGTGCCAGCACCCGATCGGGAGACACCATATATTTT

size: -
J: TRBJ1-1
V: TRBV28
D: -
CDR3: CASSSPGRRTEAFF
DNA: TGTGCCAGCAGTTCACCAGGACGGAGGACTGAAGCTTTCTTT

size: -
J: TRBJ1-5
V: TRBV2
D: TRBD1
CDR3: CASRARQGGNQPQHF
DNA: TGTGCCAGCAGAGCGAGACAGGGAGGCAATCAGCCCCAGCATTTT

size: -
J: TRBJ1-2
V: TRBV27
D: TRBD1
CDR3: CASSPSGTGNYYGYTF
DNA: TGTGCCAGCAGTCCCTCCGGGACAGGGAATTACTATGGCTACACCTTC

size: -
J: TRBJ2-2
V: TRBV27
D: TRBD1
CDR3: CASRHDRGDLLNTGELFF
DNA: TGTGCCAGCAGACACGACAGGGGGGATCTTTTGAACACCGGGGAGCTGTTTTTT

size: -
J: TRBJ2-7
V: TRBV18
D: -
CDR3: CASSPARLSSYEQYF
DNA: TGTGCCAGCTCACCAGCCCGATTGAGCTCCTACGAGCAGTACTTC

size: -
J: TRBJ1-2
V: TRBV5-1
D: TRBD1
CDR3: CASSTGQGYGYTF
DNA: TGCGCCAGCAGCACTGGACAGGGCTATGGCTACACCTTC

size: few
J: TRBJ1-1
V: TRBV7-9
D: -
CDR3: CASSSLDKNTEAFF
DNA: TGTGCCAGCAGCTCCCTGGACAAGAACACTGAAGCTTTCTTT

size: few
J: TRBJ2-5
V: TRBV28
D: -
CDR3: CASSPDTHPLQETQYF
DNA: TGTGCCAGCAGCCCTGACACCCACCCGCTCCAAGAGACCCAGTACTTC

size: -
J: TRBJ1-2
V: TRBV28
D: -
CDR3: CASSSAGSGYGYTF
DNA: TGTGCCAGCAGTTCCGCGGGGTCCGGCTATGGCTACACCTTC

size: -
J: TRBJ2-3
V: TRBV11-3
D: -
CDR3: CASSPGAGWDTQYF
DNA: TGTGCCAGCAGCCCCGGGGCGGGATGGGATACGCAGTATTTT

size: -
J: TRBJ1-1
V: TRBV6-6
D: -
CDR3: CASSSQNTEAFF
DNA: TGTGCCAGCAGTTCCCAGAACACTGAAGCTTTCTTT

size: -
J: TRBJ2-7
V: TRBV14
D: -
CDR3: CASSQDWQGEQYF
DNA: TGTGCCAGCAGCCAAGATTGGCAGGGCGAGCAGTACTTC

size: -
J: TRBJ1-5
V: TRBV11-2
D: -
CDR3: CASSLSQNQPQHF
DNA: TGTGCCAGCAGCTTAAGCCAGAATCAGCCCCAGCATTTT